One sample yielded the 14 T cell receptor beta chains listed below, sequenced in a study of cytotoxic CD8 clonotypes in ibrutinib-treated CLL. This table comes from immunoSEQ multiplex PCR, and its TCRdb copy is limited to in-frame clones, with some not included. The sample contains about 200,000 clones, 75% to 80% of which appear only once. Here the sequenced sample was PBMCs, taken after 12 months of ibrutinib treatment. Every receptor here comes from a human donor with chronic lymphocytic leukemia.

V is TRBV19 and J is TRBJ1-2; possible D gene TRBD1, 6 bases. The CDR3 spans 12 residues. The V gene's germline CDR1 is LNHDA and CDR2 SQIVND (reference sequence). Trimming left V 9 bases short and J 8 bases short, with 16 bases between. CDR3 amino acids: CARTASGAGYTF. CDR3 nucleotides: TGTGCCAGGACGGCCTCAGGGGCAGGCTACACCTTC.

The CDR3 protein is CASSNQGWQGRDTQYF. CDR3 in DNA: TGTGCCAGCAGTAATCAGGGGTGGCAGGGTCGAGATACGCAGTATTTT. This chain connects TRBV25-1 to TRBJ2-3, with a tentative D call TRBD1 (6 bases). Trimming took 5 bases from V and 5 from J, leaving 20 bases between them. The CDR3 loop spans 16 amino acids. CDR1 MGHDK and CDR2 SYGVNS come from the germline V gene.

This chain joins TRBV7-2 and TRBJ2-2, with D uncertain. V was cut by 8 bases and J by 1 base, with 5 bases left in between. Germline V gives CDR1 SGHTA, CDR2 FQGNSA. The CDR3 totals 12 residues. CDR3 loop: CASGVNTGELFF. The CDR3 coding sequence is TGTGCCAGCGGGGTGAACACCGGGGAGCTGTTTTTT.

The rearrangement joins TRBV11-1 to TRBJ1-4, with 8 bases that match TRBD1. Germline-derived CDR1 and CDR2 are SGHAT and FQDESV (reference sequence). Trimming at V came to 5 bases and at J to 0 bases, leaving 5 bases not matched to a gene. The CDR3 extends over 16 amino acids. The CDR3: CASSRGQAPTNEKLFF. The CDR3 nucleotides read TGTGCCAGCAGCAGGGGACAGGCTCCAACTAATGAAAAACTGTTTTTT.

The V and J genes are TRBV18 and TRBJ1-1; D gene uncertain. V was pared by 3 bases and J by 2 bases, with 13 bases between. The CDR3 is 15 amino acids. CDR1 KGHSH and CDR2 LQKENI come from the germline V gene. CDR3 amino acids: CASSPSPATNTEAFF. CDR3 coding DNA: TGTGCCAGCTCACCTTCCCCCGCTACTAACACTGAAGCTTTCTTT.

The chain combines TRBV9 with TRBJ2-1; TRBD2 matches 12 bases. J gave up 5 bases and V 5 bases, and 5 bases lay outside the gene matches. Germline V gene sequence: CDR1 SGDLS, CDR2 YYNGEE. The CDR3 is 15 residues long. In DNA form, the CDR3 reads TGTGCCAGCAGACGAACTAGCGGGGGGAACAATGAGCAGTTCTTC. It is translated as CASRRTSGGNNEQFF.

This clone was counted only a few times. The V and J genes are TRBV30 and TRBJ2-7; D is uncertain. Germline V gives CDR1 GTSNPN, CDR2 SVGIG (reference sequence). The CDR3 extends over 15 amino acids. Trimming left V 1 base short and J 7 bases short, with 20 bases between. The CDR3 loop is CAWSGVTRPLREQYF. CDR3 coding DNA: TGTGCCTGGAGTGGGGTGACACGACCTCTGCGGGAGCAGTACTTC. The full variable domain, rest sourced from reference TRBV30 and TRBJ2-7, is SQTIHQWPATLVQPVGSPLSLECTVEGTSNPNLYWYRQAAGRGLQLLFYSVGIGQISSEVPQNLSASRPQDRQFILSSKKLLLSDSGFYLCAWSGVTRPLREQYFGPGTRLTVT.

As DNA, the CDR3 is TGTGCCAGCTCGTCTCTAAGGGGGCCTAATGAAAAACTGTTTTTT. Translating it yields CASSSLRGPNEKLFF. The rearrangement links TRBV18 to TRBJ1-4; 7 bases align to TRBD1. Per germline, CDR1 KGHSH and CDR2 LQKENI. This CDR3 has 15 residues. Trimming cost V 6 bases and J 3 bases; bases outside gene matches: 7.

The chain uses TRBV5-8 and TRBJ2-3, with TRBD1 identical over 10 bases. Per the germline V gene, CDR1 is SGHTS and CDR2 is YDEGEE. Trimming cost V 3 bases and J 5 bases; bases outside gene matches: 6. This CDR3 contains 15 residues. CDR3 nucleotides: TGTGCCAGCAGCTACGGGACAGGGGTGGTAGATACGCAGTATTTT. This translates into CASSYGTGVVDTQYF.

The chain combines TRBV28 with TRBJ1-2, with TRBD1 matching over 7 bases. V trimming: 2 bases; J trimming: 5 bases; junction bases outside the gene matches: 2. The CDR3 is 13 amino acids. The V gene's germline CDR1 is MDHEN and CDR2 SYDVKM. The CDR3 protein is CASSLDREYGYTF. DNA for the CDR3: TGTGCCAGCAGTTTAGACAGGGAGTATGGCTACACCTTC.

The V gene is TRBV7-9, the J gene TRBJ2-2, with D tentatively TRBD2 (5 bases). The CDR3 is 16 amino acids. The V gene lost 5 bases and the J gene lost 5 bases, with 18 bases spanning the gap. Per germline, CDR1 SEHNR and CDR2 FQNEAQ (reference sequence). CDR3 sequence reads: CASSPPGNPLTGELFF. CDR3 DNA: TGTGCCAGCAGCCCCCCGGGGAACCCATTGACCGGGGAGCTGTTTTTT.

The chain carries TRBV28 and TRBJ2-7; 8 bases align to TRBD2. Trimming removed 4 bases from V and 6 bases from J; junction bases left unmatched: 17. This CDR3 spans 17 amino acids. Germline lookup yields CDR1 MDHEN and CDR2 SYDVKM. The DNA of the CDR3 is TGTGCCAGCAGTTGGGAGTTATCCGGGACTAGGACCCTCGAGCAGTACTTC. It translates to CASSWELSGTRTLEQYF.

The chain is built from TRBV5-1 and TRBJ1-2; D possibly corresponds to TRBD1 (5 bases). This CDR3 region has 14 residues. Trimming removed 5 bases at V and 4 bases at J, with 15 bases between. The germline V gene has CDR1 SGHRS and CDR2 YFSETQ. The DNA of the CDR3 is TGCGCCAGCAGTGGGGGGGAAATCCCCTATGGCTACACCTTC. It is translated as CASSGGEIPYGYTF.

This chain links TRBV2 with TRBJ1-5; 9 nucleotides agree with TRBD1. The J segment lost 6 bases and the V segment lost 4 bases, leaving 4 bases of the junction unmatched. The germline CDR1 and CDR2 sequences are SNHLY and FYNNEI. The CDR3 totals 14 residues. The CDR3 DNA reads TGTGCCAGCAGTGGGACAGGGGAAAGTCAGCCCCAGCATTTT. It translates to CASSGTGESQPQHF.